The 9 T cell receptor beta chains listed next were all sequenced from one sample in a study of T-cell reconstitution after alpha-beta-depleted transplantation in children. A library of TCRbeta sequences, prepared with unique molecular identifiers, was generated. TCRdb analysed the PCR reads with MiXCR anew, one entry per CDR3 protein. The sample lists approximately 490,000 distinct CDR3 sequences, roughly 10% seen once, with 2% to 2.5% in the top ten. The sequences come from PBMCs, collected before TCRalphabeta/CD19-depleted stem cell transplant. The receptors come from a child aged 2 to 15 with inherited bone marrow failure, due to receive a stem cell transplant.

This clonotype was observed a handful of times. This chain connects TRBV21-1 to TRBJ2-5. TRBV21-1 is a recognized pseudogene. CDR3 length equals 15 residues. CDR3 protein: CASSKLEGVQETQYF. The CDR3 nucleotides read TGTGCCAGCAGCAAATTGGAAGGGGTCCAAGAGACCCAGTACTTC.

This clonotype was detected ten times or more. CDR3 amino acids: CSVVGSGANVLTF. In nucleotides, the CDR3 is TGCAGCGTTGTGGGGTCTGGGGCCAACGTCCTGACTTTC. The chain is built from TRBV29-1 and TRBJ2-6; D not certain. The CDR3 has 13 amino acids. Germline CDR1 and CDR2: SQVTM and ANQGSEA. V was cut by 4 bases and J by 1 base, with 5 bases left in between. The full variable domain, its missing parts supplied by reference TRBV29-1 and TRBJ2-6, is SAVISQKPSRDICQRGTSLTIQCQVDSQVTMMFWYRQQPGQSLTLIATANQGSEATYESGFVIDKFPISRPNLTFSTLTVSNMSPEDSSIYLCSVVGSGANVLTFGAGSRLTVL.

The rearrangement uses TRBV4-1 and TRBJ2-4; tentative D call: TRBD2 (5 bases). V was pared by 0 bases and J by 0 bases, with 9 bases between. The CDR3 consists of 16 residues. Per germline, CDR1 MGHRA and CDR2 YSYEKL. CDR3 protein: CASSQERAIAKNIQYF. CDR3 bases: TGCGCCAGCAGCCAAGAGAGGGCGATAGCCAAAAACATTCAGTACTTC.

The chain recombines TRBV19 with TRBJ1-2; TRBD1 is a possible D gene (6 bases). The germline V and J ends were trimmed by 3 bases and 8 bases, with 13 bases remaining between them. The CDR3 extends over 13 amino acids. Per germline, CDR1 LNHDA and CDR2 SQIVND (reference sequence). CDR3 in DNA: TGTGCCAGTAGTATGGGGGACACCTCCGGCTACACCTTC. Amino acid sequence: CASSMGDTSGYTF. The whole variable domain, filled in from reference TRBV19 and TRBJ1-2, reads DGGITQSPKYLFRKEGQNVTLSCEQNLNHDAMYWYRQDPGQGLRLIYYSQIVNDFQKGDIAEGYSVSREKKESFPLTVTSAQKNPTAFYLCASSMGDTSGYTFGSGTRLTVV.

At least ten counts were recorded for this clonotype. The V gene is TRBV5-1, the J gene TRBJ2-1; 7 bases agree with TRBD1. The CDR3 contains 16 residues. Germline-derived CDR1 and CDR2 are SGHRS and YFSETQ. Germline trimming cut 0 bases from V and 0 bases from J; bases unmatched to any gene: 3. CDR3 coding DNA: TGCGCCAGCAGCTTGGGGGGACAGAGCTCCTACAATGAGCAGTTCTTC. Protein product: CASSLGGQSSYNEQFF.

The J gene is TRBJ1-2, the V gene TRBV4-3; D is uncertain. Per the germline V gene, CDR1 is LGHNA and CDR2 is YSLEER. The CDR3 runs 13 residues. Trimming took off 1 base at V and 3 bases at J, with 6 bases between the two ends. CDR3 in amino acids: CASSQGNDYGYTF. CDR3 DNA: TGCGCCAGCAGCCAAGGGAATGACTATGGCTACACCTTC.

This clonotype was found a few times. The chain combines TRBV11-2 with TRBJ2-7, with 9 bases aligning to TRBD2. Germline V gene lookup returns CDR1 SGHAT and CDR2 FQNNGV. The CDR3 is 19 amino acids. J lost 2 bases, V lost 5 bases, and 19 bases had no gene match. Here the CDR3 DNA reads TGTGCCAGCAGCCGACGATCCACCTCCATGAGCGGGGGGACCTACGAGCAGTACTTC. This encodes CASSRRSTSMSGGTYEQYF.

The CDR3 protein is CSVTGGSYGYTF. The CDR3 nucleotides read TGCAGCGTTACAGGGGGCTCCTATGGCTACACCTTC. The chain has TRBV29-1 and TRBJ1-2, with 9 bases fitting TRBD1. Germline trimming cut 5 bases from V and 4 bases from J; bases unmatched to any gene: 2. Germline assignment: CDR1 SQVTM and CDR2 ANQGSEA. This CDR3 region has 12 residues.

Comments on this clonotype: This may be a read error: a much more frequent sequence differs by one nucleotide. The genes are TRBV6-1 and TRBJ2-3; 8 bases match TRBD2. The trim removed 6 bases at V and 4 bases at J, leaving 15 bases unmatched. The CDR3 is 17 amino acids. The germline CDR1 and CDR2 sequences are MNHNS and SASEGT. The CDR3 sequence is CASRTLVQAGVADTQYF. The CDR3 DNA is TGTGCCAGCAGGACCCTCGTGCAAGCGGGAGTGGCAGATACGCAGTATTTT.